The rows below give T cell receptor beta chains drawn from one sample of a study of OX40 agonist ivuxolimab in advanced cancers. Profiled with immunoSEQ multiplex PCR; TCRdb holds only in-frame clones, not every one. Among tens of thousands of clones listed, 75% to 90% were seen once. The sequences come from CD4+ or CD8+ T cells sorted from blood, collected in a trial of the OX40 agonist ivuxolimab. The receptors come from an adult with an advanced solid tumor such as melanoma, head and neck, liver or kidney cancer. CDR3s include the opening cysteine and the closing phenylalanine or tryptophan. Each record gives: J gene, clone size, V gene, D gene, CDR3 DNA, CDR3 protein. A D gene is named only where the DNA matches it firmly. Clone size, where shown, is once, few, many, or a class for clones that have expanded.

J gene: TRBJ2-7; clone size: .; V gene: TRBV27; D gene: TRBD2; CDR3 DNA: TGTGCCAGCAGCCAAACCGGGGAGGGCTCCTACGAGCAGTACTTC; CDR3 protein: CASSQTGEGSYEQYF
J gene: TRBJ1-2; clone size: .; V gene: TRBV19; D gene: .; CDR3 DNA: TGTGCCAGTAGACAGGGTGGTCAAGGCTACACCTTC; CDR3 protein: CASRQGGQGYTF
J gene: TRBJ2-3; clone size: .; V gene: TRBV27; D gene: .; CDR3 DNA: TGTGCCAGCAGTTTATCGAGGGCGGGTCCCCACTCAGATACGCAGTATTTT; CDR3 protein: CASSLSRAGPHSDTQYF
J gene: TRBJ2-7; clone size: .; V gene: TRBV10-3; D gene: TRBD2; CDR3 DNA: TGTGCCATCAGTGAGTCGGCTAGCGGGGCCTCCTACGAGCAGTACTTC; CDR3 protein: CAISESASGASYEQYF
J gene: TRBJ1-3; clone size: .; V gene: TRBV30; D gene: .; CDR3 DNA: TGTGCCTGGCAACCAACAATAGGAAACACCATATATTTT; CDR3 protein: CAWQPTIGNTIYF
J gene: TRBJ2-1; clone size: .; V gene: TRBV6-1; D gene: .; CDR3 DNA: TGTGCCAGCAGGGGGATAACACTTGAGCAGTTCTTC; CDR3 protein: CASRGITLEQFF
J gene: TRBJ1-5; clone size: .; V gene: TRBV5-5; D gene: TRBD1; CDR3 DNA: TGTGCCAGCAGCGCGGACAGGGTCGGGACGAATCAGCCCCAGCATTTT; CDR3 protein: CASSADRVGTNQPQHF
J gene: TRBJ2-3; clone size: .; V gene: TRBV30; D gene: TRBD2; CDR3 DNA: TGTGCCGTGACTAGCGGGAGGGCCTCGACAGATACGCAGTATTTT; CDR3 protein: CAVTSGRASTDTQYF
J gene: TRBJ1-5; clone size: .; V gene: TRBV19; D gene: TRBD1; CDR3 DNA: TGTGCCAGCGGGACAGGGGCAAAGCCCCAGCATTTT; CDR3 protein: CASGTGAKPQHF
J gene: TRBJ2-5; clone size: few; V gene: TRBV5-6; D gene: TRBD2; CDR3 DNA: TGTGCCAGCTACCTAGCGGGATCGTACCAAGAGACCCAGTACTTC; CDR3 protein: CASYLAGSYQETQYF
J gene: TRBJ2-3; clone size: .; V gene: TRBV6-4; D gene: .; CDR3 DNA: TGTGCCAGCAGTGAATTTTCCATCGTCACCACAGCAGCAGATACGCAGTATTTT; CDR3 protein: CASSEFSIVTTAADTQYF
J gene: TRBJ1-1; clone size: .; V gene: TRBV29-1; D gene: .; CDR3 DNA: TGCAGCGTTGTAGGCAGGGCCGGGAACACTGAAGCTTTCTTT; CDR3 protein: CSVVGRAGNTEAFF
J gene: TRBJ1-1; clone size: .; V gene: TRBV27; D gene: .; CDR3 DNA: TGTGCCAGCAGTTTAGTGGCGAACACTGAAGCTTTCTTT; CDR3 protein: CASSLVANTEAFF
J gene: TRBJ2-7; clone size: .; V gene: TRBV27; D gene: .; CDR3 DNA: TGTGCCAGCAGCCCCAACGGCGGTACCTACGAGCAGTACTTC; CDR3 protein: CASSPNGGTYEQYF
J gene: TRBJ1-1; clone size: few; V gene: TRBV2; D gene: .; CDR3 DNA: TGTGCCAGCCTGGGGGGCGAGGAGGAAGCTTTCTTT; CDR3 protein: CASLGGEEEAFF
J gene: TRBJ1-2; clone size: .; V gene: TRBV2; D gene: .; CDR3 DNA: TGTGCCAGCAGTGAGACGAACACCTATGGCTACACCTTC; CDR3 protein: CASSETNTYGYTF
J gene: TRBJ2-7; clone size: many; V gene: TRBV11-2; D gene: .; CDR3 DNA: TGTGCCAGCAGCTTAGCGGGCACCTCCTACGAGCAGTACTTC; CDR3 protein: CASSLAGTSYEQYF
J gene: TRBJ2-7; clone size: .; V gene: TRBV14; D gene: .; CDR3 DNA: TGTGCCAGCAAAGAGGACAGCTCCTACGAGCAGTACTTC; CDR3 protein: CASKEDSSYEQYF
J gene: TRBJ2-1; clone size: .; V gene: TRBV28; D gene: .; CDR3 DNA: TGTGCCAGCAGTTCCCTCCTGGCCGGGAGCCCCAATGAGCAGTTCTTC; CDR3 protein: CASSSLLAGSPNEQFF
J gene: TRBJ2-3; clone size: .; V gene: TRBV5-5; D gene: .; CDR3 DNA: TGTGCCAGCAGCTTGGCGGCCCGGAGCACAGATACGCAGTATTTT; CDR3 protein: CASSLAARSTDTQYF
J gene: TRBJ2-1; clone size: .; V gene: TRBV27; D gene: .; CDR3 DNA: TGTGCCAGCAGTACCCTAGGTCAGGGTAATGAGCAGTTCTTC; CDR3 protein: CASSTLGQGNEQFF
J gene: TRBJ2-7; clone size: .; V gene: TRBV5-1; D gene: .; CDR3 DNA: TGCGCCAGCAGCTACACCCCCCTGGGGGGCGAGCAGTACTTC; CDR3 protein: CASSYTPLGGEQYF
J gene: TRBJ2-1; clone size: .; V gene: TRBV6-4; D gene: TRBD1; CDR3 DNA: TGTGCCAGCAGTGACAGGGGGCAAGTTAGTTACAATGAGCAGTTCTTC; CDR3 protein: CASSDRGQVSYNEQFF
J gene: TRBJ2-6; clone size: .; V gene: TRBV7-9; D gene: .; CDR3 DNA: TGTGCCAGCAGCCCGCGGTCAGGGGCCAACGTCCTGACTTTC; CDR3 protein: CASSPRSGANVLTF
J gene: TRBJ2-1; clone size: .; V gene: TRBV5-4; D gene: .; CDR3 DNA: TGTGCCAGCAGCGCGCGCGGGGAACCCTACAATGAGCAGTTCTTC; CDR3 protein: CASSARGEPYNEQFF
J gene: TRBJ2-1; clone size: .; V gene: TRBV27; D gene: .; CDR3 DNA: TGTGCCAGCAGCCGGAGGTCTCACAATGAGCAGTTCTTC; CDR3 protein: CASSRRSHNEQFF
J gene: TRBJ1-1; clone size: once; V gene: TRBV5-4; D gene: .; CDR3 DNA: TGTGCCACCGGAACCGGTGGTGAAGCTTTCTTT; CDR3 protein: CATGTGGEAFF
J gene: TRBJ2-3; clone size: .; V gene: TRBV4-2; D gene: .; CDR3 DNA: TGTGCCAGCAGCCAAGATCTAGGAGGGGCAGATACGCAGTATTTT; CDR3 protein: CASSQDLGGADTQYF
J gene: TRBJ1-2; clone size: .; V gene: TRBV9; D gene: .; CDR3 DNA: TGTGCCAGCAGCCGCAGGGCGGGTGGCTACACCTTC; CDR3 protein: CASSRRAGGYTF
J gene: TRBJ2-5; clone size: .; V gene: TRBV6-5; D gene: TRBD2; CDR3 DNA: TGTGCCAGCAGTTACGGCGGGAGGATAGAGACCCAGTACTTC; CDR3 protein: CASSYGGRIETQYF
J gene: TRBJ1-2; clone size: .; V gene: TRBV6-1; D gene: .; CDR3 DNA: TGTGCCAGCAGTGAAGGGACAGTAGGCTATGGCTACACCTTC; CDR3 protein: CASSEGTVGYGYTF
J gene: TRBJ2-3; clone size: .; V gene: TRBV6-5; D gene: .; CDR3 DNA: TGTGCCAGCAGTTACTTGCCTCAGGGAACAGATACGCAGTATTTT; CDR3 protein: CASSYLPQGTDTQYF
J gene: TRBJ2-7; clone size: .; V gene: TRBV9; D gene: .; CDR3 DNA: TGTGCCAGCAGTAGCGGCTACGAGCAGTACTTC; CDR3 protein: CASSSGYEQYF
J gene: TRBJ1-5; clone size: .; V gene: TRBV27; D gene: .; CDR3 DNA: TGTGCCAGCAGTCCCTCAAGCGGCGGGGGGAAAGTGCCCCAGCATTTT; CDR3 protein: CASSPSSGGGKVPQHF
J gene: TRBJ2-2; clone size: .; V gene: TRBV5-1; D gene: .; CDR3 DNA: TGCGCCAGCAGCTCGTCTTGGACAGCGAACACCGGGGAGCTGTTTTTT; CDR3 protein: CASSSSWTANTGELFF
J gene: TRBJ1-2; clone size: .; V gene: TRBV5-6; D gene: .; CDR3 DNA: TGTGCCAGCACCGGGCGGGGTTCCTATGGCTACACCTTC; CDR3 protein: CASTGRGSYGYTF
J gene: TRBJ2-1; clone size: .; V gene: TRBV5-6; D gene: .; CDR3 DNA: TGTGCCAGCAGCTTCGTGGAGAATGAGCAGTTCTTC; CDR3 protein: CASSFVENEQFF
J gene: TRBJ2-1; clone size: .; V gene: TRBV10-3; D gene: .; CDR3 DNA: TGTGCCATCAGGGACTACAATGAGCAGTTCTTC; CDR3 protein: CAIRDYNEQFF
J gene: TRBJ1-4; clone size: .; V gene: TRBV6-4; D gene: .; CDR3 DNA: TGTGCCAGCAGGGACGAAGCCGGGTGGGGAAAACTGTTTTTT; CDR3 protein: CASRDEAGWGKLFF
J gene: TRBJ2-5; clone size: once; V gene: TRBV10-3; D gene: TRBD1; CDR3 DNA: TGTGCCGCAGGAGCCGGGACAGAAGAGACCCAGTACTTC; CDR3 protein: CAAGAGTEETQYF
J gene: TRBJ1-5; clone size: .; V gene: TRBV29-1; D gene: .; CDR3 DNA: TGCAGCGTTCCCTGGAGGACCACAAATCAGCCCCAGCATTTT; CDR3 protein: CSVPWRTTNQPQHF
J gene: TRBJ2-3; clone size: .; V gene: TRBV7-8; D gene: .; CDR3 DNA: TGTGCCAGCAGCTCCTCCGGGACAAAATACACAGATACGCAGTATTTT; CDR3 protein: CASSSSGTKYTDTQYF
J gene: TRBJ1-1; clone size: .; V gene: TRBV19; D gene: .; CDR3 DNA: TGTGCCAGTAGTATTGGCAGTAACACTGAAGCTTTCTTT; CDR3 protein: CASSIGSNTEAFF
J gene: TRBJ2-7; clone size: .; V gene: TRBV7-2; D gene: .; CDR3 DNA: TGTGCCAGCAGCCGGTGGGGCTACGAGCAGTACTTC; CDR3 protein: CASSRWGYEQYF
J gene: TRBJ2-5; clone size: .; V gene: TRBV9; D gene: TRBD1; CDR3 DNA: TGTGCCAGCAGCCCCCGGACAGGAGTTGGAGAGACCCAGTACTTC; CDR3 protein: CASSPRTGVGETQYF